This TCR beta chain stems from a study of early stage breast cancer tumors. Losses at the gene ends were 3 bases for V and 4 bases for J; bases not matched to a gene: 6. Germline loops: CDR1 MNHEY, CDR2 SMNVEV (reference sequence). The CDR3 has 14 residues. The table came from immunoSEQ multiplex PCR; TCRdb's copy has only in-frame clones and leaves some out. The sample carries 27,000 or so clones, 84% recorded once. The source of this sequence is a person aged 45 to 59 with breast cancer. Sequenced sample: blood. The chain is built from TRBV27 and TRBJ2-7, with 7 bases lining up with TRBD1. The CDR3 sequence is CASSFTGTAYEQYF. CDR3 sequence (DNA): TGTGCCAGCAGTTTCACCGGGACAGCGTACGAGCAGTACTTC.